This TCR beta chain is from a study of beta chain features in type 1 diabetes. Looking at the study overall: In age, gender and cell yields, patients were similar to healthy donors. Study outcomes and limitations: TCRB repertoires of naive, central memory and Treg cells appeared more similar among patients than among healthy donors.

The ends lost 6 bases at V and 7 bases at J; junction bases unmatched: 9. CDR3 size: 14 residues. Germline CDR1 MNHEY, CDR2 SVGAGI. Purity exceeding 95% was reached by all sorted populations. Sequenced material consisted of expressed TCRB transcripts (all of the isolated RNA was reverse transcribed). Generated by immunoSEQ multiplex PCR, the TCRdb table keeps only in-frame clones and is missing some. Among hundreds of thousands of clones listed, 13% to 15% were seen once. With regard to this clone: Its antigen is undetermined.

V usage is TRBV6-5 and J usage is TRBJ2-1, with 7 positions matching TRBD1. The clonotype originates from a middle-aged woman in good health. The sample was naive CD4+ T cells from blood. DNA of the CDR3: TGTGCCAGCAGGAAGGGACAGAATCGAAATGAGCAGTTCTTC. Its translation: CASRKGQNRNEQFF.